This note documents a single T cell receptor beta chain sequence. This may come from a read error, since a much larger clone is one base off. The sample belongs to a study of molecular identifiers for immune sequencing clone quantification. For the study at large: With replicates, the RNA of about 20,000 or 100,000 naive CD8 cells was split five ways and four were sequenced.

The CD8+CD4-CCR7+CD45RA+ phenotype defined the sorted naive CD8 T cells. In preparing bulk TCR libraries, previously described methods and listed TCR primers were used. TCRdb used MiXCR to reprocess the PCR reads, holding one entry per CDR3 protein. The data contain 600,000 to 650,000 distinct CDR3 sequences, 15% to 20% of them singletons. Specimen: naive CD8+ T cells from blood, with Jurkat cell RNA spiked in. The subset: FACS-sorted CD8+CD4-CCR7+CD45RA+ naive T cells. The clonotype comes from a human donor in good health. Some libraries in this study had Jurkat cell RNA spiked in.

In nucleotides, the CDR3 is TGCGCCGGCAGCCGCCAGGTGTACGGGAGTCCACAAGAGACCCAGTACTTC. Amino acid sequence: CAGSRQVYGSPQETQYF. This rearrangement joins TRBV4-3 to TRBJ2-5; possibly TRBD2 for D (6 bases). This CDR3 region has 17 residues. Germline V CDR1 and CDR2: LGHNA, YSLEER.